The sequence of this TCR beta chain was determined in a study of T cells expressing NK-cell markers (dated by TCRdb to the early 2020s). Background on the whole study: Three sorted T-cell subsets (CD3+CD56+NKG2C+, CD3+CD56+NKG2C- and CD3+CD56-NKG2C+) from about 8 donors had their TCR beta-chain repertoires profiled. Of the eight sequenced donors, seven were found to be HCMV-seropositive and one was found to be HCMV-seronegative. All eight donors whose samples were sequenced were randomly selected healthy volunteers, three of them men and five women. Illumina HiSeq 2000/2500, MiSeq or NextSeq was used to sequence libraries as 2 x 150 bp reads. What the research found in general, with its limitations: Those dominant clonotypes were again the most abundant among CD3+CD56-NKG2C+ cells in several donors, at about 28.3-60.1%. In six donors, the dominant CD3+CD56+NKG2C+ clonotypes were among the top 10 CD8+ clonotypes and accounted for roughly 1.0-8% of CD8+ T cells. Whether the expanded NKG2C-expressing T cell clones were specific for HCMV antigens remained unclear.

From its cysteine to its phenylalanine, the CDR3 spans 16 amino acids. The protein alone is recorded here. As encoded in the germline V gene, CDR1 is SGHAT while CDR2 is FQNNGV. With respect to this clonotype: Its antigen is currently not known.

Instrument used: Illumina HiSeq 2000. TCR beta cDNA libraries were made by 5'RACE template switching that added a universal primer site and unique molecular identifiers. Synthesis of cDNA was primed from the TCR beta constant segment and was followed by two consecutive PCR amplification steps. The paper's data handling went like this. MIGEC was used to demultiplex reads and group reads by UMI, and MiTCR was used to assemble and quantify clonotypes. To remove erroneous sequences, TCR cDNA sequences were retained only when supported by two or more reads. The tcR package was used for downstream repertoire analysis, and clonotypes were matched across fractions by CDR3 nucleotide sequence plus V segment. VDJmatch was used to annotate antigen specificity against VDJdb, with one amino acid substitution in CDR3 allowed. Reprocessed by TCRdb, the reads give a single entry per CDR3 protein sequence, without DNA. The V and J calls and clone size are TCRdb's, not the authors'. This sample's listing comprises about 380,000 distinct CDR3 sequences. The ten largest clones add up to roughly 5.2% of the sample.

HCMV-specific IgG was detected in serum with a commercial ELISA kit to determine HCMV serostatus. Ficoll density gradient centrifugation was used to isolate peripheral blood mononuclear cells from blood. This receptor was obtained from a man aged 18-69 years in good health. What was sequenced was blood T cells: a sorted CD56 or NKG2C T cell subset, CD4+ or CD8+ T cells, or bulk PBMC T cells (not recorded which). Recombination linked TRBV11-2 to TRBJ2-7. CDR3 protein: CASSLGSKGTLHEQYF.